Presented here are 27 T cell receptor beta chains from one specimen sequenced in a study of T cells in Graves' hyperthyroidism and ophthalmopathy. Regions amplified from RNA transcripts were the TCR beta CDR3 regions. An initial round of RT-PCR targeting the TCR CDR3 relied on the HTBI primer set. TCRdb re-derived calls from the multiplex PCR reads in MiXCR, one entry per CDR3 protein. The table has 600,000 to 900,000 distinct CDR3 sequences, about 17% seen once; the top ten hold roughly 8%. Material: blood. The receptors were gathered from a man in his late teens or twenties with Graves' hyperthyroidism.

A few counts support this clonotype. The V call is TRBV29-1, the J call TRBJ2-1; 9 nucleotides line up with TRBD1. CDR3 length equals 13 residues. V shed 7 bases, J shed 7 bases, and the junction held 8 bases outside the gene matches. Germline assignment: CDR1 SQVTM and CDR2 ANQGSEA. CDR3 coding DNA: TGCAGCGCCATACAGGGGGCGCAGAATGAGCAGTTCTTC. This encodes CSAIQGAQNEQFF.

This clonotype has only a few counts. J is TRBJ1-4 and V is TRBV7-9; D is uncertain. CDR1 is SEHNR and CDR2 is FQNEAQ in the germline V gene (reference sequence). Trimming cost V 5 bases and J 0 bases, with 16 bases left between them. The CDR3 loop spans 17 amino acids. CDR3 sequence: CASSRPLPWATNEKLFF. The CDR3 nucleotides are TGTGCCAGCAGCCGACCTCTTCCGTGGGCAACTAATGAAAAACTGTTTTTT.

The chain links TRBV9 to TRBJ1-5; a weak D match, TRBD1 (5 bases). CDR3 length: 14 residues. V was cut by 3 bases and J by 1 base, with 8 bases left in between. Germline values: CDR1 SGDLS, CDR2 YYNGEE. The CDR3 DNA is TGTGCCAGCAGCGCCTCAGGGAGCAATCAGCCCCAGCATTTT. Encoded protein: CASSASGSNQPQHF.

This clonotype was seen many times. The chain uses TRBV6-2 or TRBV6-3 and TRBJ2-7; TRBD2 agrees at 7 bases. The trim removed 6 bases at V and 4 bases at J, leaving 9 bases unmatched. Germline CDR1 MNHEY, CDR2 SVGEGT. There are 14 residues in the CDR3. CDR3 loop: CASSHLRELYEQYF. In DNA form, the CDR3 reads TGTGCCAGCAGCCACCTGCGGGAGTTGTACGAGCAGTACTTC.

The count of this clonotype is one. The chain links TRBV7-3 to TRBJ1-1, with D possibly being TRBD1 (5 bases). V lost 2 bases and J 6 bases, leaving 13 bases between the germline ends. Looked up from germline, CDR1 is SGHTA and CDR2 is FQGTGA. CDR3 length: 14 amino acids. The CDR3 bases are TGTGCCAGCAGCTTATTAGGAGGGACCCCTGAAGCTTTCTTT. This encodes CASSLLGGTPEAFF.

This clonotype has at least ten counts. The rearrangement links TRBV6-1 to TRBJ1-1; 9 positions match TRBD1. After removal of 6 bases from V and 5 bases from J, the junction contained 13 bases not matched to a gene. Germline V lookup: CDR1 MNHNS, CDR2 SASEGT. This CDR3 is 16 amino acids long. The DNA of the CDR3 is TGTGCCAGCAGGGAGCTACCGGGACAGGGAAGAACTGAAGCTTTCTTT. Protein: CASRELPGQGRTEAFF.

The chain couples TRBV11-3 to TRBJ2-1; no firm D call. Germline CDR1 is SGHNT and CDR2 is YENEEA. Trimming pared 1 base from V and 12 bases from J, leaving 7 bases between. The CDR3 runs to 11 residues. The CDR3 loop reads CASSLVRLQFF. The CDR3 coding sequence is TGTGCCAGCAGCTTAGTTCGCTTGCAGTTCTTC. The full variable domain, rest sourced from reference TRBV11-3 and TRBJ2-1, is EAGVVQSPRYKIIEKKQPVAFWCNPISGHNTLYWYLQNLGQGPELLIRYENEEAVDDSQLPKDRFSAERLKGVDSTLKIQPAELGDSAVYLCASSLVRLQFFGPGTRLTVL.

Ten or more counts support this clonotype. This sequence joins TRBV28 and TRBJ2-1, with no clear D. There are 12 residues in the CDR3. V shed 10 bases and J shed 9 bases, with 16 bases lying between them. Germline CDR1 MDHEN, CDR2 SYDVKM. The CDR3 is CATNSERSEQFF. The CDR3 coding sequence is TGTGCCACCAACTCAGAGAGGAGTGAGCAGTTCTTC.

Comments on this clonotype: At one end, the junction sequence differs from germline, possibly due to a read error. V gene TRBV3-1 combines with J gene TRBJ2-5; no clear D. The CDR3 has 11 residues. Germline CDR1 and CDR2: LGHDT and YNNKEL (reference sequence). The CDR3 DNA reads TGTGCCAGCAGCCACCAAGAGGCCCAGTACTTC. Translated: CASSHQEAQYF.

This clonotype has at least ten counts. The chain combines TRBV2 with TRBJ1-2, with a tentative D call TRBD1 (5 bases). The length of the CDR3 is 13 residues. V lost 6 bases and J lost 2, with 10 bases in between. In germline, CDR1 is SNHLY, CDR2 FYNNEI. CDR3 DNA: TGTGCCAGCAGAGGCCCAGGGAACTATGGCTACACCTTC. Translating it yields CASRGPGNYGYTF.

This clonotype has a handful of counts. The V call is TRBV7-2, the J call TRBJ1-3, with a weak D call TRBD1 (6 bases). This CDR3 comprises 15 residues. Looked up from germline, CDR1 is SGHTA and CDR2 is FQGNSA. The V gene lost 5 bases and the J gene lost 0 bases, with 11 bases spanning the gap. CDR3 bases: TGTGCCAGCAGCCCCTCGGGGGCCTCTGGAAACACCATATATTTT. Translating it yields CASSPSGASGNTIYF.

This clonotype was observed a single time. This clone may be a read error of a much larger clone one base away. V usage is TRBV20-1 and J usage is TRBJ2-5, with D tentatively TRBD1 or TRBD2 (6 bases each). The CDR3 runs to 15 residues. Trimming left V 0 bases short and J 5 bases short, with 16 bases between. Germline assignment: CDR1 DFQATT and CDR2 SNEGSKA (reference sequence). The CDR3 sequence is CSARDPGKGGETQYF. In DNA, the CDR3 is TGCAGTGCTAGAGATCCTGGGAAGGGGGGTGAGACCCAGTACTTC.

The rearrangement links TRBV5-1 to TRBJ2-5; no reliable D call. Germline V gives CDR1 SGHRS, CDR2 YFSETQ. With 0 bases removed from V and 5 bases from J, the gap between germline ends came to 17 bases. This CDR3 has 16 amino acids. CDR3 amino acids: CASSLDPGRRFETQYF. The CDR3 DNA follows: TGCGCCAGCAGCTTGGATCCGGGCCGGCGTTTCGAGACCCAGTACTTC.

This clonotype was recorded a few times. The chain uses TRBV4-1 and TRBJ2-1; D is uncertain. Trimming left V 6 bases short and J 7 bases short, with 19 bases between. The germline CDR1 and CDR2 sequences are MGHRA and YSYEKL. The CDR3 contains 15 residues. CDR3 sequence reads: CASRPLGGRTNEQFF. For the CDR3, the DNA is TGCGCCAGCAGACCCTTAGGCGGTCGGACGAATGAGCAGTTCTTC.

The J gene is TRBJ2-7, the V gene TRBV19; a weak D match, TRBD1 (7 bases). Germline V gives CDR1 LNHDA, CDR2 SQIVND (reference sequence). The germline V and J ends were trimmed by 6 bases and 6 bases, with 15 bases remaining between them. The CDR3 loop spans 13 amino acids. CDR3 nucleotide sequence: TGTGCCAGTAGCCCAGGGGGGATGGGCGAGCAGTACTTC. This codes for CASSPGGMGEQYF.

The CDR3 nucleotides are TGTGCCAGCAGCCCGCCGGGACTAGCGGGAGGAAAGACCCAGTACTTC. Translated, it gives CASSPPGLAGGKTQYF. This chain joins TRBV7-9 and TRBJ2-5, with 15 bases that match TRBD2. V lost 5 bases and J lost 6; bases outside the gene matches: 7. The germline gives CDR1 SEHNR, CDR2 FQNEAQ (reference sequence). The CDR3 totals 16 residues.

This clonotype appeared a few times. The CDR3 loop reads CASSLSLGAGANVLTF. CDR3 DNA sequence: TGTGCCAGCAGTTTATCTTTGGGGGCAGGGGCCAACGTCCTGACTTTC. The chain links TRBV27 to TRBJ2-6, with D possibly being TRBD1 (6 bases). The CDR3 is made up of 16 amino acids. Germline CDR1 is MNHEY and CDR2 is SMNVEV (reference sequence). V gave up 0 bases and J gave up 4 bases, with 10 bases separating them. The whole variable domain, filled in from reference TRBV27 and TRBJ2-6, reads EAQVTQNPRYLITVTGKKLTVTCSQNMNHEYMSWYRQDPGLGLRQIYYSMNVEVTDKGDVPEGYKVSRKEKRNFPLILESPSPNQTSLYFCASSLSLGAGANVLTFGAGSRLTVL.

In this sample, this clonotype turned up many times. V usage is TRBV28 and J usage is TRBJ1-2; D remains ambiguous. The CDR3 contains 14 residues. Trimming took off 2 bases at V and 4 bases at J, with 11 bases between the two ends. CDR1 is MDHEN and CDR2 is SYDVKM in the germline V gene. CDR3 sequence reads: CASSLRGFGYGYTF. Written as DNA, the CDR3 is TGTGCCAGCAGTTTAAGAGGGTTCGGCTATGGCTACACCTTC.

This clonotype was seen more than once but under ten times. This rearrangement joins TRBV5-1 to TRBJ2-1; TRBD1 matches at 9 bases. The CDR3 spans 16 residues. The ends lost 2 bases at V and 5 bases at J; junction bases unmatched: 8. CDR1 and CDR2 (germline): SGHRS, YFSETQ. The CDR3 sequence is CASSFSTGTGHNEQFF. The DNA of the CDR3 is TGCGCCAGCAGCTTCTCGACCGGGACAGGGCACAATGAGCAGTTCTTC.

This clonotype has a count of ten or more. V is TRBV12-3 or TRBV12-4 and J is TRBJ2-1; a possible D gene is TRBD2 (6 bases). With 7 bases removed from V and 8 bases from J, the gap between germline ends came to 18 bases. This CDR3 is built from 14 residues. This chain's CDR3 is CASTPGVERHEQFF. DNA of the CDR3: TGTGCCAGCACCCCGGGGGTAGAGAGGCATGAGCAGTTCTTC.

This clonotype was seen only a few times. The V call is TRBV28, the J call TRBJ2-4, with 7 bases matching TRBD1. Germline V gives CDR1 MDHEN, CDR2 SYDVKM. This CDR3 spans 10 amino acids. V shed 3 bases and J 15 bases; nucleotides not matched to a gene: 2. The CDR3 is CASSLNRGYF. DNA of the CDR3: TGTGCCAGCAGTTTGAACAGGGGGTACTTC.

This clonotype was counted at least ten times. This chain connects TRBV20-1 to TRBJ2-3; 14 bases align to TRBD2. J lost 5 bases, V lost 7 bases, and 8 bases had no gene match. The germline gives CDR1 DFQATT, CDR2 SNEGSKA (reference sequence). The CDR3 length is 15 residues. CDR3 sequence (DNA): TGCAGTGGGACTAGCGGGGGGATAGGTGGAGATACGCAGTATTTT. Residues: CSGTSGGIGGDTQYF.

The chain links TRBV20-1 to TRBJ1-4; the D gene is possibly TRBD1 (6 bases). V was trimmed by 2 bases and J by 7 bases, leaving 11 bases between them. Germline loops: CDR1 DFQATT, CDR2 SNEGSKA (reference sequence). The CDR3 totals 13 residues. The CDR3 loop reads CSARPGAVEKLFF. In DNA, the CDR3 is TGCAGTGCTAGACCAGGGGCCGTTGAAAAACTGTTTTTT.

The chain links TRBV3-1 to TRBJ1-3; weak D call: TRBD1 (5 bases). This CDR3 is built from 15 residues. In germline, CDR1 is LGHDT, CDR2 YNNKEL (reference sequence). V was trimmed by 1 base and J by 0 bases, leaving 7 bases between them. Written as DNA, the CDR3 is TGTGCCAGCAGCCAAGCCAGGGCCTCTGGAAACACCATATATTTT. The encoded protein is CASSQARASGNTIYF.

The genes are TRBV7-2 and TRBJ2-1; D unresolved. The V end lost 2 bases, the J end lost 7 bases, and 15 bases lay between the germline ends. The CDR3 is made up of 15 amino acids. Germline V gene lookup returns CDR1 SGHTA and CDR2 FQGNSA. CDR3 sequence reads: CASSLKSVPHNEQFF. The DNA for the CDR3 is TGTGCCAGCAGCTTAAAGAGTGTGCCGCATAATGAGCAGTTCTTC. Complete variable domain (other parts from reference TRBV7-2 and TRBJ2-1): GAGVSQSPSNKVTEKGKDVELRCDPISGHTALYWYRQSLGQGLEFLIYFQGNSAPDKSGLPSDRFSAERTGGSVSTLTIQRTQQEDSAVYLCASSLKSVPHNEQFFGPGTRLTVL.

This clonotype occurred many times. The rearrangement links TRBV24-1 to TRBJ2-1; TRBD1 matches at 9 bases. Germline assignment: CDR1 KGHDR and CDR2 SFDVKD. The CDR3 extends over 17 amino acids. J gave up 5 bases and V 5 bases, and 12 bases lay outside the gene matches. DNA for the CDR3: TGTGCCACCAGTGGCCTCCCCGGGACAGGGAGTCACAATGAGCAGTTCTTC. Translating gives CATSGLPGTGSHNEQFF.

This clonotype occurred many times. The chain joins TRBV2 to TRBJ2-7; D is unresolved. Germline V lookup: CDR1 SNHLY, CDR2 FYNNEI. The CDR3 runs 14 residues. Trimming shortened V by 6 bases and J by 2 bases, and 14 bases separated the two germline ends. CDR3 DNA sequence: TGTGCCAGCAGGCCAGACGGTTCGACCTACGAGCAGTACTTC. Its translation is CASRPDGSTYEQYF.